Listed here are 30 T cell receptor beta chains from one sample, sequenced in a study of T-cell reconstitution after alpha-beta-depleted transplantation in children (dated by TCRdb to 2016 to 2018). Libraries came from PCR. TCRdb records Illumina HiSeq 2500 as the sequencer. To normalize quantification of the TCRbeta repertoire, the TCR libraries were built with molecular barcoding that relied on unique molecular identifiers. Through fastp at Q25 and MiXCR, TCRdb rebuilt clones from the public reads, retaining in-frame beta chains. Rows merge per CDR3 protein into single entries with the most common DNA and genes. In all, the sample holds 250,000 to 300,000 distinct CDR3 sequences, and 10% of those were seen once. The top ten constitute less than 8% of the sample. Read against the paper, the sample's treatment or condition label means: allogeneic hematopoietic cell transplantation with graft depleted of TCRalphabeta T cells and CD19 B cells.

The sample consisted of PBMCs, taken before TCRalphabeta/CD19-depleted stem cell transplant. These receptors were obtained from a boy under two years old with acute myeloid leukemia, due to receive a stem cell transplant.

With respect to this clonotype: This may be a read error, as it is one base from a much larger clone. The CDR3, as DNA: TGCAGCGTTGAAGGACAGCACAGGTTAATAGATACGCAGTATTTT. It codes for CSVEGQHRLIDTQYF. The rearrangement joins TRBV29-1 to TRBJ2-3; D perhaps matches TRBD1 (5 bases). Trimming took off 1 base at V and 5 bases at J, with 16 bases between the two ends. Germline-derived CDR1 and CDR2 are SQVTM and ANQGSEA. This CDR3 region has 15 residues.

This clonotype was counted at least ten times. V is TRBV6-2 or TRBV6-3 and J is TRBJ2-5; possibly TRBD2 for D (5 bases). This CDR3 spans 15 amino acids. With 0 bases removed from V and 4 bases from J, the gap between germline ends came to 12 bases. Germline CDR1 MNHEY, CDR2 SVGEGT. CDR3 in DNA: TGTGCCAGCAGTTACTCGTATACTAGTGGAGAGACCCAGTACTTC. This translates into CASSYSYTSGETQYF.

This clonotype was recorded at least ten times. The chain has TRBV4-2 and TRBJ2-7; D is ambiguous. Per the germline V gene, CDR1 is LGHNA and CDR2 is YNFKEQ. Trimming pared 0 bases from V and 3 bases from J, leaving 12 bases between. The CDR3 covers 15 residues. The CDR3 DNA sequence: TGTGCCAGCAGCCAAGATTTCGGACCGCGCTACGAGCAGTACTTC. Amino acids: CASSQDFGPRYEQYF.

Regarding this clonotype: A much larger clone is a single base away; this may be a read error. The V call is TRBV7-2, the J call TRBJ2-7, with 8 bases lining up with TRBD2. This CDR3 contains 15 residues. The germline V gene encodes CDR1 SGHTA and CDR2 FQGNSA. The CDR3 DNA sequence: TGTGCCAGCAACTTAGGGCGGGGGGCAAACTACGAGCAGTACTTC. Its protein is CASNLGRGANYEQYF.

This clonotype was seen many times. The V gene is TRBV20-1, the J gene TRBJ2-7, with TRBD1 as a possible D gene (6 bases). Trimming cost V 6 bases and J 1 base, with 16 bases left between them. The germline V gene has CDR1 DFQATT and CDR2 SNEGSKA (reference sequence). The CDR3 sequence is 14 residues long. This chain's CDR3 is CSAPGLRGSYEQYF. The CDR3 DNA follows: TGCAGTGCCCCCGGCCTCAGGGGATCCTACGAGCAGTACTTC.

This clonotype turned up a few times. The genes are TRBV7-9 and TRBJ2-7; D unresolved. CDR3 size: 11 residues. Germline loops: CDR1 SEHNR, CDR2 FQNEAQ (reference sequence). Trimming cost V 11 bases and J 3 bases, with 11 bases left between them. The CDR3 nucleotides read TGTGCCGGCGGCAGCAACTACGAGCAGTACTTC. This translates into CAGGSNYEQYF.

At least ten counts were recorded for this clonotype. The chain couples TRBV28 to TRBJ1-2, with TRBD1 matching over 9 bases. The CDR3 consists of 15 residues. The germline V gene encodes CDR1 MDHEN and CDR2 SYDVKM. The CDR3, as DNA: TGTGTCATAAAAGGGACAGGGAGCTCTATGGGTGGCTACACCTTC. It specifies CVIKGTGSSMGGYTF.

There are many counts of this clonotype. CDR3 residues: CASSSTGGRGQPQHF. The CDR3 region has the DNA TGTGCCAGCAGTTCCACAGGGGGCCGGGGACAGCCCCAGCATTTT. The V call is TRBV12-3 or TRBV12-4, the J call TRBJ1-5, with 9 bases matching TRBD1. J gave up 7 bases and V 4 bases, and 8 bases lay outside the gene matches. The CDR3 spans 15 residues.

The chain's CDR3 is CASSLGLEVTGELFF. CDR3 nucleotides: TGCGCCAGCAGCTTGGGACTAGAGGTCACCGGGGAGCTGTTTTTT. This chain joins TRBV5-1 and TRBJ2-2, with D perhaps TRBD2 (6 bases). CDR1 and CDR2 from the germline V gene are SGHRS and YFSETQ. The CDR3 extends over 15 amino acids. V was pared by 0 bases and J by 4 bases, with 10 bases between. The variable domain in full, completed from reference TRBV5-1 and TRBJ2-2, reads KAGVTQTPRYLIKTRGQQVTLSCSPISGHRSVSWYQQTPGQGLQFLFEYFSETQRNKGNFPGRFSGRQFSNSRSEMNVSTLELGDSALYLCASSLGLEVTGELFFGEGSRLTVL.

The chain carries TRBV18 and TRBJ2-5; D might be TRBD1 (6 bases). The CDR3 is made up of 15 amino acids. V lost 2 bases and J 4 bases, leaving 14 bases between the germline ends. CDR1 KGHSH and CDR2 LQKENI come from the germline V gene. The chain's CDR3 is CASSPWQGPPETQYF. The CDR3 DNA is TGTGCCAGCTCACCATGGCAGGGGCCGCCAGAGACCCAGTACTTC.

In its sample, this clonotype was seen many times. The chain recombines TRBV20-1 with TRBJ1-5, with no clear D. Germline V gives CDR1 DFQATT, CDR2 SNEGSKA (reference sequence). The CDR3 spans 13 residues. Trimming cost V 2 bases and J 5 bases, with 10 bases left between them. CDR3 in DNA: TGCAGTGCTAGACTAGGGAAGGATCAGCCCCAGCATTTT. Amino acid sequence: CSARLGKDQPQHF.

In its sample, this clonotype was seen a few times. The J gene is TRBJ2-5, the V gene TRBV4-1; unclear D gene. V was cut by 4 bases and J by 1 base, with 16 bases left in between. Germline loops: CDR1 MGHRA, CDR2 YSYEKL. The CDR3 runs to 16 residues. As DNA, the CDR3 is TGCGCCAGCAGCCCCTTCCGCCCCGCGGCCCAAGAGACCCAGTACTTC. It encodes CASSPFRPAAQETQYF.

This clonotype appeared a few times. This rearrangement joins TRBV11-2 to TRBJ1-5; 8 nucleotides align to TRBD1. Trimming removed 3 bases from V and 2 bases from J; junction bases left unmatched: 3. CDR3 length equals 15 residues. The V gene's germline CDR1 is SGHAT and CDR2 FQNNGV. CDR3 sequence (DNA): TGTGCCAGCAGCTTGCAGGGGGCAGGCAATCAGCCCCAGCATTTT. As protein: CASSLQGAGNQPQHF.

This clonotype was seen many times. The V gene is TRBV20-1, the J gene TRBJ1-5; 10 bases fit TRBD1. The CDR3 consists of 14 residues. V shed 3 bases and J 6 bases; nucleotides not matched to a gene: 5. The germline V gene has CDR1 DFQATT and CDR2 SNEGSKA (reference sequence). The CDR3 sequence is CSASRTGGAQPQHF. The CDR3 DNA reads as TGCAGTGCTAGTCGGACAGGGGGAGCTCAGCCCCAGCATTTT.

This clonotype was counted ten times or more. This chain links TRBV12-3 or TRBV12-4 with TRBJ1-1; D is unresolved. This CDR3 has 13 residues. V lost 6 bases, J lost 5 bases, and 13 bases lay in between. In DNA form, the CDR3 reads TGTGCCAGCAGGGACCATTCTAGGACTGAAGCTTTCTTT. It encodes CASRDHSRTEAFF.

This clonotype has at least ten counts. The rearrangement joins TRBV25-1 to TRBJ2-1; D is possibly TRBD1 (5 bases). This CDR3 is 13 amino acids long. Trimming took 5 bases from V and 3 from J, leaving 8 bases between them. Germline assignment: CDR1 MGHDK and CDR2 SYGVNS. The CDR3, as DNA: TGTGCCAGCAGTACAGGAGACTACAATGAGCAGTTCTTC. Protein product: CASSTGDYNEQFF.

The V and J genes are TRBV4-3 and TRBJ2-5, with D uncertain. The V gene's germline CDR1 is LGHNA and CDR2 YSLEER. The CDR3 sequence is 16 residues long. Deletions cut 0 bases from V and 4 bases from J, with 15 bases between. For the CDR3, the DNA is TGCGCCAGCAGCCAAGATCGGCCCAGCGTAGGAGAGACCCAGTACTTC. It yields the protein CASSQDRPSVGETQYF.

This clonotype was seen many times. V and J are TRBV12-3 or TRBV12-4 and TRBJ2-6; D gene ambiguous. The CDR3 runs 15 residues. Trimming cost V 5 bases and J 2 bases, with 10 bases left between them. The CDR3 loop reads CASSPLGTGANVLTF. In nucleotides, the CDR3 is TGTGCCAGCAGTCCGCTTGGTACTGGGGCCAACGTCCTGACTTTC.

This clonotype showed up many times. The chain joins TRBV19 to TRBJ1-4; 7 bases are a match to TRBD1. J gave up 7 bases and V 6 bases, and 2 bases lay outside the gene matches. The CDR3 loop spans 12 amino acids. The germline V gene encodes CDR1 LNHDA and CDR2 SQIVND (reference sequence). The CDR3 DNA is TGTGCCAGTAGCCAGGGGGGTGAAAAACTGTTTTTT. This translates into CASSQGGEKLFF.

This clonotype appeared many times. The genes are TRBV2 and TRBJ2-1, with 11 nucleotides matching TRBD2. The CDR3 spans 14 residues. Per germline, CDR1 SNHLY and CDR2 FYNNEI. The J segment lost 3 bases and the V segment lost 7 bases, leaving 2 bases of the junction unmatched. As DNA, the CDR3 is TGTGCCAGCATAGGGACTAGCGGCTACAATGAGCAGTTCTTC. Amino acids: CASIGTSGYNEQFF. The full variable domain, completed using reference TRBV2 and TRBJ2-1, is EPEVTQTPSHQVTQMGQEVILRCVPISNHLYFYWYRQILGQKVEFLVSFYNNEISEKSEIFDDQFSVERPDGSNFTLKIRSTKLEDSAMYFCASIGTSGYNEQFFGPGTRLTVL.

This clonotype was counted only a few times. The V and J genes are TRBV7-2 and TRBJ2-2; the match to TRBD1 covers 9 bases. The junction had 10 bases not matched to a gene; V was cut back by 1 base and J by 7 bases. CDR1 and CDR2 from the germline V gene are SGHTA and FQGNSA. The CDR3 consists of 17 residues. CDR3 amino acids: CASSLVRVGQGVGELFF. The CDR3, as DNA: TGTGCCAGCAGCTTAGTGAGGGTGGGACAGGGAGTCGGGGAGCTGTTTTTT. Filled out from reference TRBV7-2 and TRBJ2-2, the complete variable domain reads GAGVSQSPSNKVTEKGKDVELRCDPISGHTALYWYRQSLGQGLEFLIYFQGNSAPDKSGLPSDRFSAERTGGSVSTLTIQRTQQEDSAVYLCASSLVRVGQGVGELFFGEGSRLTVL.

V and J are TRBV21-1 and TRBJ2-4; the table gives TRBD1 as D, unverified against the DNA. TRBV21-1 is recorded as a pseudogene. The CDR3 runs 17 residues. DNA of the CDR3: TGTGCCAGCAGCAAAGGAAACGGGACACCAGCCAAAAACATTCAGTACTTC. This translates into CASSKGNGTPAKNIQYF.

The CDR3 region has the DNA TGCAGCGTGACGGGACGGAGCCTCGAGCAGTACTTC. Its protein is CSVTGRSLEQYF. The chain recombines TRBV29-1 with TRBJ2-7, with D perhaps TRBD1 or TRBD2 (5 bases each). The CDR3 consists of 12 residues. Germline lookup yields CDR1 SQVTM and CDR2 ANQGSEA. V was shortened by 6 bases and J by 6 bases, with 15 bases between the two germline ends.

This clonotype was seen more than once but under ten times. J is TRBJ2-3 and V is TRBV6-1, with 9 bases matching TRBD2. Looked up from germline, CDR1 is MNHNS and CDR2 is SASEGT. Trimming took 2 bases from V and 3 from J; bases not matched to a gene: 15. CDR3 length: 19 residues. This CDR3 is CASSESPFLAGGRTDTQYF. As DNA, the CDR3 is TGTGCCAGCAGTGAAAGCCCGTTCTTGGCGGGAGGGAGAACAGATACGCAGTATTTT.

This clonotype showed up many times. A much larger clone differs from this one at a single base, so this may be a read error. The V and J genes are TRBV5-1 and TRBJ2-7, with 9 nucleotides matching TRBD1. The germline CDR1 and CDR2 sequences are SGHRS and YFSETQ. Germline trimming cut 0 bases from V and 3 bases from J; bases unmatched to any gene: 1. The CDR3 has 14 residues. CDR3 loop: CASSLGDRVYEQYF. The CDR3 region has the DNA TGCGCCAGCAGCTTGGGGGACAGGGTCTACGAGCAGTACTTC. Full variable domain (missing parts from reference TRBV5-1 and TRBJ2-7): KAGVTQTPRYLIKTRGQQVTLSCSPISGHRSVSWYQQTPGQGLQFLFEYFSETQRNKGNFPGRFSGRQFSNSRSEMNVSTLELGDSALYLCASSLGDRVYEQYFGPGTRLTVT.

In its sample, this clonotype was seen a few times. This rearrangement joins TRBV6-5 to TRBJ2-1; 10 bases are a match to TRBD2. This CDR3 is built from 15 residues. Germline CDR1 MNHEY, CDR2 SVGAGI. Trimming at V came to 4 bases and at J to 0 bases, leaving 0 bases not matched to a gene. CDR3 sequence (DNA): TGTGCCAGCAGTTCTAGCGGGAGCTCCTACAATGAGCAGTTCTTC. This sequence encodes CASSSSGSSYNEQFF.

V gene TRBV5-5 combines with J gene TRBJ2-7; 8 bases line up with TRBD1. The V gene end was trimmed by 5 bases and the J gene end by 6 bases; junction bases not matched to a gene: 7. CDR3 size: 13 residues. Germline V gene data show CDR1 as SGHKS and CDR2 as YYEKEE (reference sequence). The DNA of the CDR3 is TGTGCCAGCAGACCGGACAGGGACGGCGAGCAGTACTTC. This translates into CASRPDRDGEQYF.

This clonotype was detected ten times or more. The V call is TRBV27, the J call TRBJ2-3; the match to TRBD2 covers 8 bases. This CDR3 has 14 residues. V dropped 7 bases and J dropped 10; count of bases not matched to a gene: 13. The germline CDR1 and CDR2 sequences are MNHEY and SMNVEV (reference sequence). The CDR3 nucleotides are TGTGCCAGCAACGAGATAGGGGGACTAGGACCGCAGTATTTT. This sequence encodes CASNEIGGLGPQYF.

This clonotype was picked up a small number of times. This chain uses TRBV19 with TRBJ2-1; TRBD1 matches 7 bases. The V and J ends lost 3 bases and 1 base, in that order; junction bases with no gene match: 3. Germline-derived CDR1 and CDR2 are LNHDA and SQIVND (reference sequence). This CDR3 has 15 residues. Here the CDR3 DNA reads TGTGCCAGTAGTATGCCGGGACAGTCCTACAATGAGCAGTTCTTC. Encoded protein: CASSMPGQSYNEQFF. Full variable domain (remainder filled in from reference TRBV19 and TRBJ2-1): DGGITQSPKYLFRKEGQNVTLSCEQNLNHDAMYWYRQDPGQGLRLIYYSQIVNDFQKGDIAEGYSVSREKKESFPLTVTSAQKNPTAFYLCASSMPGQSYNEQFFGPGTRLTVL.

This clonotype showed up just a few times. The rearrangement joins TRBV3-1 to TRBJ2-5; 12 bases map to TRBD2. CDR3 length: 17 amino acids. Germline V CDR1 and CDR2: LGHDT, YNNKEL (reference sequence). With V trimmed by 0 bases and J by 2 bases, 4 bases remained unmatched. CDR3 sequence (DNA): TGTGCCAGCAGCCAAGAGCTAGCGGGGGGGCAACAAGAGACCCAGTACTTC. Its translation is CASSQELAGGQQETQYF.